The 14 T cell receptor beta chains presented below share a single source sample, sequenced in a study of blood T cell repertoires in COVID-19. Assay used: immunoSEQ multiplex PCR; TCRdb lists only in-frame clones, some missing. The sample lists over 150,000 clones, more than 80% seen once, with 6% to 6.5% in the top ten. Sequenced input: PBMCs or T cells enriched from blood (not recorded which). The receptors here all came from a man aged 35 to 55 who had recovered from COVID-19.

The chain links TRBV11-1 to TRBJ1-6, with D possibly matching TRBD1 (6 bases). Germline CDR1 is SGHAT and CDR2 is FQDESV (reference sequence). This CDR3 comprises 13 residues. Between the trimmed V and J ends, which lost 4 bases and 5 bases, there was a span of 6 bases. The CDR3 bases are TGTGCCAGCAGCTGGGACAATAATTCACCCCTCCACTTT. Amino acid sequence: CASSWDNNSPLHF.

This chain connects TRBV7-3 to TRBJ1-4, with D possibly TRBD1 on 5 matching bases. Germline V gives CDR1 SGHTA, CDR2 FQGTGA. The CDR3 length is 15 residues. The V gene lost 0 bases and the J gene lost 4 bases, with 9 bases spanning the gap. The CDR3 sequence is CASSLTGGDNEKLFF. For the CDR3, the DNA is TGTGCCAGCAGCTTAACGGGAGGGGATAATGAAAAACTGTTTTTT.

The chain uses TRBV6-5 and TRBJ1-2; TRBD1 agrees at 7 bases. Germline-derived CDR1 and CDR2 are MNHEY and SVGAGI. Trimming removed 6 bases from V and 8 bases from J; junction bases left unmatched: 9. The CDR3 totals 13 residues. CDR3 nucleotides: TGTGCCAGCAGAACAGGGGAAGTAAGGGGCTACACCTTC. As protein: CASRTGEVRGYTF.

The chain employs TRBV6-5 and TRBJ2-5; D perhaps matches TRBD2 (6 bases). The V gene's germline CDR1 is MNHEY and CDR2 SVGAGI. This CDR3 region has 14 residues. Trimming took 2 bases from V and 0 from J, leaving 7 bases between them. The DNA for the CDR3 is TGTGCCAGCAGTTACGGAGGGGACCAAGAGACCCAGTACTTC. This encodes CASSYGGDQETQYF.

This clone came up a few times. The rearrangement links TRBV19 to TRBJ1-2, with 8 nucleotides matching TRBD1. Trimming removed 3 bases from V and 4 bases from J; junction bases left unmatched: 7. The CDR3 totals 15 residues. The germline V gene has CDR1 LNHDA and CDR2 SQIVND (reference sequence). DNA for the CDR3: TGTGCCAGTAGTATCAGCACAGGGGGTGGCTATGGCTACACCTTC. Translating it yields CASSISTGGGYGYTF.

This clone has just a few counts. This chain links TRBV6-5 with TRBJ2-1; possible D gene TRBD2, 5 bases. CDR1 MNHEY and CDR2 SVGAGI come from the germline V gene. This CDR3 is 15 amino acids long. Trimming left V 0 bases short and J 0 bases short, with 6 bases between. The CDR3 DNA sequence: TGTGCCAGCAGTTACTCGGGGAGCTCCTACAATGAGCAGTTCTTC. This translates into CASSYSGSSYNEQFF.

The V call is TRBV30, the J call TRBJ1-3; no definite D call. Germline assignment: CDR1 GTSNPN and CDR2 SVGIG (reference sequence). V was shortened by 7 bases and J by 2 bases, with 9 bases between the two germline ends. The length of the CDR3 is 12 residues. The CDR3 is CASEGPGNTIYF. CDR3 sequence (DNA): TGTGCCTCGGAGGGCCCTGGAAACACCATATATTTT.

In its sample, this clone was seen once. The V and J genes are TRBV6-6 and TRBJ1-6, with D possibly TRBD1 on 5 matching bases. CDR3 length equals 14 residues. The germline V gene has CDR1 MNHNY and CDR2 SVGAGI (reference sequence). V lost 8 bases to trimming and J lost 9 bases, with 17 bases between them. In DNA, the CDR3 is TGTGCCAGCGCGGGAGCAGGGCAGGGTTCACCCCTCCACTTT. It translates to CASAGAGQGSPLHF.

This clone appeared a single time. The CDR3 loop reads CASSPETTNEKLFF. CDR3 coding DNA: TGTGCCAGCTCACCTGAGACAACTAATGAAAAACTGTTTTTT. The V gene is TRBV18, the J gene TRBJ1-4; D remains ambiguous. V lost 3 bases and J lost 0, with 5 bases in between. This CDR3 region has 14 residues. The germline V gene encodes CDR1 KGHSH and CDR2 LQKENI.

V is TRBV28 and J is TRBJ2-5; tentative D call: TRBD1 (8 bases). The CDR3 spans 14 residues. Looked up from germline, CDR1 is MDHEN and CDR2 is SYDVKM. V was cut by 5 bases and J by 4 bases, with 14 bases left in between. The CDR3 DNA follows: TGTGCCAGCAGTCATACAGGGGGGGGAGAGACCCAGTACTTC. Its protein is CASSHTGGGETQYF. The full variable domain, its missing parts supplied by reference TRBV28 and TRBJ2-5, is DVKVTQSSRYLVKRTGEKVFLECVQDMDHENMFWYRQDPGLGLRLIYFSYDVKMKEKGDIPEGYSVSREKKERFSLILESASTNQTSMYLCASSHTGGGETQYFGPGTRLLVL.

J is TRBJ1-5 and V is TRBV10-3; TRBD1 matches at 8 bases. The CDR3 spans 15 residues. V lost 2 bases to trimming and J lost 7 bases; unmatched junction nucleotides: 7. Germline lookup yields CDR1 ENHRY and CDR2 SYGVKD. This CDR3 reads CAISEGQGVQQPQHF. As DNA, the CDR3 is TGTGCCATCAGTGAGGGACAGGGAGTCCAACAGCCCCAGCATTTT.

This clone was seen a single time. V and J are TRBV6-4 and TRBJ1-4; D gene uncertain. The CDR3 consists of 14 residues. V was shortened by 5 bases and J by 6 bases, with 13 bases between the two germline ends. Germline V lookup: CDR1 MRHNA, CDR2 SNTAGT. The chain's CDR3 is CASSRSYGDEKLFF. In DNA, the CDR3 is TGTGCCAGCAGTAGGTCGTACGGGGATGAAAAACTGTTTTTT.

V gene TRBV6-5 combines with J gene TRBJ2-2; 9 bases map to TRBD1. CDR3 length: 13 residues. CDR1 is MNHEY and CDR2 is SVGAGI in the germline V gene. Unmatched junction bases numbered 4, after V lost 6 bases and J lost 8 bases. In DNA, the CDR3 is TGTGCCAGCAGCCGGACAGGGGCAGGGGAGCTGTTTTTT. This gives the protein CASSRTGAGELFF.

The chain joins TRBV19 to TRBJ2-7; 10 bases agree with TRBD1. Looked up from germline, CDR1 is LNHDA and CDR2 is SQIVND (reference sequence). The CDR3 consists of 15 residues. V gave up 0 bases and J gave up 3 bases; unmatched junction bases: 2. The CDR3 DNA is TGTGCCAGTAGTATAGAGGGGACAGGGGACTACGAGCAGTACTTC. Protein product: CASSIEGTGDYEQYF.